This T cell receptor beta chain appears in the sequencing data of a study of PD-1 blockade in classical Hodgkin lymphoma. This clone was seen just once. The antigen remains undetermined. Patients all relapsed after autologous stem cell transplantation, and there was variation in brentuximab vedotin exposure. Regarding the study as a whole: Reported findings placed baseline TCR diversity lower in newly diagnosed patients (compared with healthy donors).

The table came from immunoSEQ multiplex PCR; TCRdb's copy has only in-frame clones and leaves some out. The table has 40,000 or so clones, 87% seen once. This CDR3 has 14 amino acids. Trimming removed 4 bases at V and 4 bases at J, with 16 bases between. The germline V gene encodes CDR1 SQVTM and CDR2 ANQGSEA. The sample was peripheral blood mononuclear cells (PBMCs), taken at baseline. The genes are TRBV29-1 and TRBJ1-1; D remains unclear. The TCR was taken from a human donor with classical Hodgkin lymphoma. The CDR3 DNA sequence: TGCAGCGTTGGCAGTTTAGGAGTGGGCACTGAAGCTTTCTTT. Translation: CSVGSLGVGTEAFF.